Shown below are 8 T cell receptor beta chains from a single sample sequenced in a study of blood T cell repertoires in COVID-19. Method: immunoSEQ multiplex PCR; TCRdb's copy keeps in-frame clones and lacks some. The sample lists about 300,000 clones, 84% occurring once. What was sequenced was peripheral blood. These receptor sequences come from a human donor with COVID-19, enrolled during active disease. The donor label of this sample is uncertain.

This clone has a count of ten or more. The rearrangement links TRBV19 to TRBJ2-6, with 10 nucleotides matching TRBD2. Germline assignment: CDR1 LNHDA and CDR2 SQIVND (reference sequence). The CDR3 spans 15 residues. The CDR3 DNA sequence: TGTGCTGCTCGGGTAGCGGGAGGTGGGGCCAACGTCCTGACTTTC. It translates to CAARVAGGGANVLTF.

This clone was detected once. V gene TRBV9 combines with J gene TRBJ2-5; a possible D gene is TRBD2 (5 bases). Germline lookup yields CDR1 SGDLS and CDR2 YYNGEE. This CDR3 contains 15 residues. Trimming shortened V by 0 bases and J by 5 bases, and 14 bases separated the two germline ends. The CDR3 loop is CASSVAQAGWETQYF. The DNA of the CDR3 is TGTGCCAGCAGCGTAGCCCAGGCGGGTTGGGAGACCCAGTACTTC.

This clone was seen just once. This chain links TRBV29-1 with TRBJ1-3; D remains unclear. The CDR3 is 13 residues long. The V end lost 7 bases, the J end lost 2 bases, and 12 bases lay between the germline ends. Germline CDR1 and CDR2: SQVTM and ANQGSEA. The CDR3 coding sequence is TGCAGCGCCTCACACAGCCCTGGAAACACCATATATTTT. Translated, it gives CSASHSPGNTIYF. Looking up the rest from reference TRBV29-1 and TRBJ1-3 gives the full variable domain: SAVISQKPSRDICQRGTSLTIQCQVDSQVTMMFWYRQQPGQSLTLIATANQGSEATYESGFVIDKFPISRPNLTFSTLTVSNMSPEDSSIYLCSASHSPGNTIYFGEGSWLTVV.

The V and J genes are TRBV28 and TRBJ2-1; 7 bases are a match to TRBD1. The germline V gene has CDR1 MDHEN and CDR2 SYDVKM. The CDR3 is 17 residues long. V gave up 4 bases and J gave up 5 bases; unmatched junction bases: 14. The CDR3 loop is CASSSSQGVRTNNEQFF. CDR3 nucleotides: TGTGCCAGCAGTTCGTCTCAGGGGGTCCGCACCAACAATGAGCAGTTCTTC.

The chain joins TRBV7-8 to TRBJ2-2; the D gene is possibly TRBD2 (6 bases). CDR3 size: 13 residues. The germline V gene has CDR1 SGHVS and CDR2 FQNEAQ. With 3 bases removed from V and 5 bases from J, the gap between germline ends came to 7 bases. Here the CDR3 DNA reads TGTGCCAGCAGCTTTGCGGGAACCGGGGAGCTGTTTTTT. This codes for CASSFAGTGELFF.

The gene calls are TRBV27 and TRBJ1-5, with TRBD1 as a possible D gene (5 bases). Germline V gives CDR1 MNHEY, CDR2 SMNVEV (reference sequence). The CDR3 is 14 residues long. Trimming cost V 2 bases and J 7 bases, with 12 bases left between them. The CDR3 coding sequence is TGTGCCAGCAGTTTAGGGGGGGTGCGGCAGCCCCAGCATTTT. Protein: CASSLGGVRQPQHF.

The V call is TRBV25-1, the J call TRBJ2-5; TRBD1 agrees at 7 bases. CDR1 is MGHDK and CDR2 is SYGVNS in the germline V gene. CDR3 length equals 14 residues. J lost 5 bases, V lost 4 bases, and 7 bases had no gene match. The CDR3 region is CASSGTTGRETQYF. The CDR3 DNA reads TGTGCCAGCAGTGGGACGACAGGGCGGGAGACCCAGTACTTC.

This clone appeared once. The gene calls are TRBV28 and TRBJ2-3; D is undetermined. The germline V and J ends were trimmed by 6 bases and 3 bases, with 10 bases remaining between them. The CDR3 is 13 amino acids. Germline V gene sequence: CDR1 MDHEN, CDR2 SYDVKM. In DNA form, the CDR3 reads TGTGCCAGCAGGCGGAGCCAAACAGATACGCAGTATTTT. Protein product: CASRRSQTDTQYF.